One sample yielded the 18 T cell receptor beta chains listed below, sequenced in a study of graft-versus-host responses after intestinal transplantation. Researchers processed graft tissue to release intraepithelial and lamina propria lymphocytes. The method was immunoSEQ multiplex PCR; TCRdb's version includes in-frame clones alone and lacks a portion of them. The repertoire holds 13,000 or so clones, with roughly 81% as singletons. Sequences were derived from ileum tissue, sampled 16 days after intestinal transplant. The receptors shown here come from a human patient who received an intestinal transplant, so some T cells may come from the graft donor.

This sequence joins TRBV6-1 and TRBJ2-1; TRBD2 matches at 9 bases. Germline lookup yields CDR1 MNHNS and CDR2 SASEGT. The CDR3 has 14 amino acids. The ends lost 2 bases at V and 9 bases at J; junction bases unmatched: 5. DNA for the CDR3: TGTGCCAGCAGTGAATTGGCTAGCGGGGCTGAGCAGTTCTTC. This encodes CASSELASGAEQFF.

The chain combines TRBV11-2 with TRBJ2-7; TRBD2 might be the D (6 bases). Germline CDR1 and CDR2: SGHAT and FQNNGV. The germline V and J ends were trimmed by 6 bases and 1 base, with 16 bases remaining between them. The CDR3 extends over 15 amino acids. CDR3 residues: CASRWAGLGSYEQYF. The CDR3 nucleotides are TGTGCCAGCAGGTGGGCGGGGCTCGGGTCCTACGAGCAGTACTTC.

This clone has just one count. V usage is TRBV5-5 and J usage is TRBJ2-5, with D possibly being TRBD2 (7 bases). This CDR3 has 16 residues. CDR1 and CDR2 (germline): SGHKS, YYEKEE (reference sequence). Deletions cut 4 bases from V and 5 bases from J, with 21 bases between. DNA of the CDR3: TGTGCCAGCAGCACAGATGGGGGGGCGTTGTACGAGACCCAGTACTTC. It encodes CASSTDGGALYETQYF.

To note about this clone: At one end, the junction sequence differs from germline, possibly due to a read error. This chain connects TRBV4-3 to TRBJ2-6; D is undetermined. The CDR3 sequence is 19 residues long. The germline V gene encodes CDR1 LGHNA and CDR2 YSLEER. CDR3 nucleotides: TGCGCCAGCAGCCAAGATACGCCCAAAGGAGCTTCTGGCGCCAACGTCCTGACTTTC. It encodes CASSQDTPKGASGANVLTF.

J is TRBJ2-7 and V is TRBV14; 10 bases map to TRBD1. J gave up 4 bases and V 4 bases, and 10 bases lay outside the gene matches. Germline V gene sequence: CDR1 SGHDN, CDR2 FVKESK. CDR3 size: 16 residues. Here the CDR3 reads CASSRAAPGQGYEQYF. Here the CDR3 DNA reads TGTGCCAGCAGCCGCGCCGCGCCGGGACAGGGGTACGAGCAGTACTTC. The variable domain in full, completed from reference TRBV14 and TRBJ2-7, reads EAGVTQFPSHSVIEKGQTVTLRCDPISGHDNLYWYRRVMGKEIKFLLHFVKESKQDESGMPNNRFLAERTGGTYSTLKVQPAELEDSGVYFCASSRAAPGQGYEQYFGPGTRLTVT.

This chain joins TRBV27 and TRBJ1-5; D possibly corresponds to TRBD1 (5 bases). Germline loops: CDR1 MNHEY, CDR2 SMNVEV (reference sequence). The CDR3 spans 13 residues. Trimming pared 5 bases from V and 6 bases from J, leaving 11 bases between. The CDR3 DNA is TGTGCCAGCAGTCTCAACAGGCTTCAGCCCCAGCATTTT. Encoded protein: CASSLNRLQPQHF.

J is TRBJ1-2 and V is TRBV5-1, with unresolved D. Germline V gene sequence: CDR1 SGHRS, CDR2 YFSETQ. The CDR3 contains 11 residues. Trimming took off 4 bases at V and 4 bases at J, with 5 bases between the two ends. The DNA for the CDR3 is TGCGCCAGCAGCCCGGGCTATGGCTACACCTTC. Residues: CASSPGYGYTF.

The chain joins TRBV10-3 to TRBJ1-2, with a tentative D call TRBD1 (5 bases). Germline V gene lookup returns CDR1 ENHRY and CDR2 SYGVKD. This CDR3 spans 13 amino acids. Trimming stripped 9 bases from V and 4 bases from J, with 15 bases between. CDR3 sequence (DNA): TGTGCCATATACGACAGATGGCTCTATGGCTACACCTTC. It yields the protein CAIYDRWLYGYTF.

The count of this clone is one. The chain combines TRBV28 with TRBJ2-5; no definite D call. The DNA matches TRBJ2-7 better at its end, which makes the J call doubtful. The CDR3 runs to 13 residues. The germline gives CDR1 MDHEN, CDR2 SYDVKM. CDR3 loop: CASSLQVYYEQYF. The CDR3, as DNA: TGTGCCAGCAGTCTCCAAGTTTACTACGAGCAGTACTTC.

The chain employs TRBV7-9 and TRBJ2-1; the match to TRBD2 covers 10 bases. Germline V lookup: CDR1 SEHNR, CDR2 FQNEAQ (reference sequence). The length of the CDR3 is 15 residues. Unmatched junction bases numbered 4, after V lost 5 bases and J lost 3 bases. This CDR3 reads CASSDTSGIYNEQFF. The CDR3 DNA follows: TGTGCCAGCAGCGATACTAGCGGGATCTACAATGAGCAGTTCTTC.

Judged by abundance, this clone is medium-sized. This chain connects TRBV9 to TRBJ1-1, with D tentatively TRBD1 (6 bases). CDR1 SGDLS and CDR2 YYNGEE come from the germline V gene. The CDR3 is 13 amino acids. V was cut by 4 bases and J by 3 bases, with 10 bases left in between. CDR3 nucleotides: TGTGCCAGCAGCAGACGACAGGACACTGAAGCTTTCTTT. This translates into CASSRRQDTEAFF.

The CDR3 protein is CASSAWDRPNEQFF. The CDR3 nucleotides are TGTGCCAGCAGCGCTTGGGACAGGCCCAATGAGCAGTTCTTC. The rearrangement joins TRBV9 to TRBJ2-1; 8 bases map to TRBD1. The CDR3 totals 14 residues. After removal of 3 bases from V and 6 bases from J, the junction contained 5 bases not matched to a gene. Germline V gene lookup returns CDR1 SGDLS and CDR2 YYNGEE.

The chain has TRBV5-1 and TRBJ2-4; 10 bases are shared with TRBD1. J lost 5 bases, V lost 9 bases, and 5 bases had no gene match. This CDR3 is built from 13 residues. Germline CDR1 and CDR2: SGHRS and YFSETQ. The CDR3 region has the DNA TGCGCCATCACCGGGACAGGGGAAAACATTCAGTACTTC. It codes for CAITGTGENIQYF.

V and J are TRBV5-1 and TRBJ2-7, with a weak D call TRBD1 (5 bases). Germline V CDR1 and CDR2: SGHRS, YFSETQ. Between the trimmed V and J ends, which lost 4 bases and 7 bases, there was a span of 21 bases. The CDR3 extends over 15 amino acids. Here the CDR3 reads CASSLLTATPEEQYF. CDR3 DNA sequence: TGCGCCAGCAGCCTGCTGACAGCCACCCCTGAAGAGCAGTACTTC.

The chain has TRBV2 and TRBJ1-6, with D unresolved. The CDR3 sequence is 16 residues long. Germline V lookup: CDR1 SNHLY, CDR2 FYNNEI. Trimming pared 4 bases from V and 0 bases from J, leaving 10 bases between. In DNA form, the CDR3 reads TGTGCCAGCAGTGGAGACAAGAGCTCCTATAATTCACCCCTCCACTTT. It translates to CASSGDKSSYNSPLHF.

The DNA of the CDR3 is TGTGCCAGCAGTTATGCGGGGGCCGGTGAGACCCAGTACTTC. Protein: CASSYAGAGETQYF. The genes are TRBV6-5 and TRBJ2-5; weak D call: TRBD2 (7 bases). With 3 bases removed from V and 5 bases from J, the gap between germline ends came to 13 bases. The CDR3 is 14 residues long. Per germline, CDR1 MNHEY and CDR2 SVGAGI.

This CDR3 is CASSQEGTGPYEQYF. CDR3 DNA sequence: TGCGCCAGCAGCCAAGAAGGGACAGGCCCCTACGAGCAGTACTTC. The rearrangement uses TRBV4-1 and TRBJ2-7; 8 bases agree with TRBD1. Germline V CDR1 and CDR2: MGHRA, YSYEKL. The CDR3 totals 15 residues. The V gene end was trimmed by 0 bases and the J gene end by 2 bases; junction bases not matched to a gene: 3.

CDR3 in amino acids: CASSLVAGAYEQYF. CDR3 nucleotide sequence: TGTGCCAGCAGCTTAGTAGCGGGAGCCTACGAGCAGTACTTC. The chain couples TRBV7-2 to TRBJ2-7, with 9 bases that match TRBD2. From germline, CDR1 is SGHTA and CDR2 FQGNSA. Trimming at V came to 1 base and at J to 2 bases, leaving 0 bases not matched to a gene. The CDR3 is 14 amino acids.